The rows below give T cell receptor beta chains drawn from one sample of a study of T cells in Graves' hyperthyroidism and ophthalmopathy. TCRdb re-called the multiplex PCR reads with MiXCR, one entry per CDR3 protein. The sample has approximately 510,000 distinct CDR3 sequences; around 20% are singletons. Material for sequencing was blood. These TCRs come from a man between 18 and 29 years old with Graves' hyperthyroidism. CDR3s include the opening cysteine and the closing phenylalanine or tryptophan. D genes are given only for firm matches. Rows give clone size only sometimes, using once, few, many, or a class for an expanded clone.

cdr3_nt cdr3_aa j_call d_call clone_size v_call
TGTGCCAGCAGGGGAAGCGGGGACCCCTACGAGCAGTACTTC CASRGSGDPYEQYF TRBJ2-7 TRBD2 NA TRBV6-1
TGTGCCAGCAGCTGGGTCGAGTCGGAGACCCAGTACTTC CASSWVESETQYF TRBJ2-5 NA NA TRBV5-6
TGTGCCAGCAGTCCTCCGGGACGTATCACTGAAGCTTTCTTT CASSPPGRITEAFF TRBJ1-1 NA many TRBV27
TGCGCCAGCAGCCACGACAGGGGGCGTAGGGACACTGAAGCTTTCTTT CASSHDRGRRDTEAFF TRBJ1-1 TRBD1 NA TRBV4-1
TGTGCCACCAGTGAGTCCCACAGGGACGAGCAGTACTTC CATSESHRDEQYF TRBJ2-7 NA NA TRBV24-1
TGTGCCAGCAGCTTTCCCGGGACCGCTGGAAACACCATATATTTT CASSFPGTAGNTIYF TRBJ1-3 NA many TRBV11-2
TGCGCCAGCAGAGGGGGCTCCGGGGAGCTGTTTTTT CASRGGSGELFF TRBJ2-2 TRBD1 few TRBV4-1
TGTGCCAGCACCGAAGGACAGGGGACGGTGAACACTGAAGCTTTCTTT CASTEGQGTVNTEAFF TRBJ1-1 TRBD1 NA TRBV27
TGTGCCAGCAGTTACTCAGGGGGCGAGGTTGAGACCCAGTACTTC CASSYSGGEVETQYF TRBJ2-5 TRBD1 few TRBV6-5
TGTGCCATCAGTGACCCCGAACGACGGTCCAGGGGCTACGAGCAGTACTTC CAISDPERRSRGYEQYF TRBJ2-7 NA NA TRBV10-3
TGTGCCAGCAGTCCCCCTCAGGGGGCTCACGAGCAGTACTTC CASSPPQGAHEQYF TRBJ2-7 TRBD1 many TRBV28
TGTGCCAGCAGTTCCTCGGACAGGGTCTATGGCTACACCTTC CASSSSDRVYGYTF TRBJ1-2 TRBD1 NA TRBV28
TGCGCCAGCAGCCAAGGGGACACCAGGACCTACGAGCAGTACTTC CASSQGDTRTYEQYF TRBJ2-7 NA NA TRBV7-4
TGTGCCAGCAGTGAAGCGATCTGGACAGGAGACTACGAGCAGTACTTC CASSEAIWTGDYEQYF TRBJ2-7 TRBD1 NA TRBV6-1
TGTGCCAGCAGTTTCAAGACGGATTATGGCTACACCTTC CASSFKTDYGYTF TRBJ1-2 NA many TRBV12-3/TRBV12-4
TGTGCCAGCAGTTTGTATGGGACAGGGGGCGGCGGTCAGCCCCAGCATTTT CASSLYGTGGGGQPQHF TRBJ1-5 TRBD1 NA TRBV12-3/TRBV12-4
TGTGCCAGCAGTGAAGTAGCGGGAGAGGGCACCGGGGAGCTGTTTTTT CASSEVAGEGTGELFF TRBJ2-2 TRBD2 NA TRBV6-1
TGTGCCAGCTCACCACCGTACGGGAATGGCTACACCTTC CASSPPYGNGYTF TRBJ1-2 NA few TRBV18
TGCGCCAGCAGCCAAGAGGCGTGGGGGGATTCTGGCTACACCTTC CASSQEAWGDSGYTF TRBJ1-2 NA NA TRBV4-1
TGTGCCAGCAGAAACGCCCGACAGGGAAGTCAAGAGACCCAGTACTTC CASRNARQGSQETQYF TRBJ2-5 TRBD1 many TRBV28
TGTGCCAGCAGTTTGGGTACCGGGACAGGTGGCTACACCTTC CASSLGTGTGGYTF TRBJ1-2 TRBD1 many TRBV28
TGTGCCACCAGCAGAGGACTGGGCGGGAGACAAGAGACCCAGTACTTC CATSRGLGGRQETQYF TRBJ2-5 TRBD2 few TRBV15
TGTGCCAGCAGCCCGGGCAGGACTTGGGATCAGCCCCAGCATTTT CASSPGRTWDQPQHF TRBJ1-5 NA many TRBV7-8
TGTGCCACGCAGCGGGGGGGAATCTACGAGCAGTACTTC CATQRGGIYEQYF TRBJ2-7 TRBD2 many TRBV6-1
TGCGCCAGCAGCTCCTCGACAGGGCGGAACACTGAAGCTTTCTTT CASSSSTGRNTEAFF TRBJ1-1 TRBD1 many TRBV5-1
TGTGCCAGCAGTTTATGGTGGCGCGGACAGGTCCAGGGGGAGCAGTACTTC CASSLWWRGQVQGEQYF TRBJ2-7 TRBD1 few TRBV28
TGTGCCAGCAGTCTTATGGACATTCAGCCCCAGCATTTT CASSLMDIQPQHF TRBJ1-5 NA NA TRBV12-3/TRBV12-4
TGTGCCAGCAGTTCCGGGACAGGGGTTCCCACTGAAGCTTTCTTT CASSSGTGVPTEAFF TRBJ1-1 TRBD1 many TRBV6-5
TGTGCCAGCAGCACATCCGAAGGGACAGGGGTCAGCAATCAGCCCCAGCATTTT CASSTSEGTGVSNQPQHF TRBJ1-5 TRBD1 NA TRBV12-3/TRBV12-4
TGTGCCAGCAGCCAAGAACGGGCTGAAGCTTTCTTT CASSQERAEAFF TRBJ1-1 NA many TRBV3-1
TGCAGTGCTAGAGAGGCAGGGAGGGACTATCAGCCCCAGCATTTT CSAREAGRDYQPQHF TRBJ1-5 NA many TRBV20-1
TGTGCCAGCAGTTATATGGGGGATGAATCTGAAGCTTTCTTT CASSYMGDESEAFF TRBJ1-1 NA many TRBV6-5
TGTGCCAGCAGTTTATCCCTCGGACAGAGCGGCTCACCCCTCCACTTT CASSLSLGQSGSPLHF TRBJ1-6 NA NA TRBV6-5
TGTGCCAGCAGTGAAGCGCTTCGCACAGATACGCAGTATTTT CASSEALRTDTQYF TRBJ2-3 NA few TRBV2
TGTGCCAGCAGCGGAAGCATGTGGAGGGCGAACACTGAAGCTTTCTTT CASSGSMWRANTEAFF TRBJ1-1 NA few TRBV5-6
TGCGCCAGCAGCCCCGGGGGACAGGACGGCAATCAGCCCCAGCATTTT CASSPGGQDGNQPQHF TRBJ1-5 TRBD1 few TRBV5-1
TGTGCCAGCACCTCGGAGCCGAGGGCGTATGGCTACACCTTC CASTSEPRAYGYTF TRBJ1-2 NA many TRBV6-1
TGTGCCAGCAGCTTAGCGAAGGGAAACACCGGGGAGCTGTTTTTT CASSLAKGNTGELFF TRBJ2-2 NA many TRBV7-8